The 15 T cell receptor beta chains below were found in one sample sequenced in a study of immune evolution from preneoplasia to lung adenocarcinoma. TCRdb's table, derived via immunoSEQ multiplex PCR, lists solely in-frame clones and lacks some. This repertoire shows about 2,000 clones, under 90% found once; its top ten account for about 8.8%. Sample: FFPE adjacent normal lung tissue. The receptors stem from a person aged 65 to 85 with lung adenocarcinoma.

This clone was picked up one time. Sequence at one end of the junction differs from germline and may be a read error. V usage is TRBV28 and J usage is TRBJ2-5; D gene ambiguous. The V gene's germline CDR1 is MDHEN and CDR2 SYDVKM. The CDR3 runs to 16 residues. CDR3 DNA: TGTGCCAGCAGTTCCAACCGGGCCCCATACCAGGAGACCCAGTACTTC. Its translation: CASSSNRAPYQETQYF.

The rearrangement uses TRBV6-1 and TRBJ1-2, with TRBD1 identical over 7 bases. The CDR3 covers 13 residues. Germline V gene lookup returns CDR1 MNHNS and CDR2 SASEGT. After removal of 3 bases from V and 8 bases from J, the junction contained 6 bases not matched to a gene. The CDR3 loop reads CASSDTGARGYTF. DNA for the CDR3: TGTGCCAGCAGTGATACAGGGGCTCGAGGCTACACCTTC.

The genes are TRBV7-2 and TRBJ2-1; perhaps TRBD2 as D (5 bases). Germline loops: CDR1 SGHTA, CDR2 FQGNSA. The V end lost 4 bases, the J end lost 5 bases, and 18 bases lay between the germline ends. The CDR3 loop spans 16 amino acids. The DNA for the CDR3 is TGTGCCAGCAGCTCCCGCGAGGGCAGGCTACACAATGAGCAGTTCTTC. Protein sequence: CASSSREGRLHNEQFF.

This clone rates as large (0.1 to 1%). The V gene is TRBV4-1, the J gene TRBJ2-1; D is unclear. V was pared by 5 bases and J by 7 bases, with 6 bases between. This CDR3 spans 11 amino acids. Germline V gives CDR1 MGHRA, CDR2 YSYEKL. The CDR3 reads CASSGGNEQFF. CDR3 coding DNA: TGCGCCAGCAGCGGTGGGAATGAGCAGTTCTTC.

The CDR3 here is CASSRTRSYEQYF. The CDR3, as DNA: TGTGCCAGCAGTAGGACACGCTCCTACGAGCAGTACTTC. The chain joins TRBV14 to TRBJ2-7, with TRBD1 as a possible D gene (5 bases). Trimming shortened V by 6 bases and J by 0 bases, and 9 bases separated the two germline ends. The CDR3 has 13 residues. CDR1 SGHDN and CDR2 FVKESK come from the germline V gene.

The chain carries TRBV7-2 and TRBJ2-5, with 9 positions matching TRBD1. The CDR3 is 15 residues long. Trimming at V came to 5 bases and at J to 3 bases, leaving 7 bases not matched to a gene. Germline loops: CDR1 SGHTA, CDR2 FQGNSA. CDR3 DNA: TGTGCCAGCAGCCCCCTGACAGGGGGGGAAGAGACCCAGTACTTC. Translation gives CASSPLTGGEETQYF.

In this sample, this clone turned up a few times. This chain links TRBV6-5 with TRBJ2-3; a possible D gene is TRBD1 (6 bases). Trimming removed 6 bases at V and 0 bases at J, with 10 bases between. CDR1 MNHEY and CDR2 SVGAGI come from the germline V gene. The CDR3 contains 14 residues. The CDR3 sequence is CASSDGQSTDTQYF. CDR3 coding DNA: TGTGCCAGCAGCGACGGACAGAGCACAGATACGCAGTATTTT.

The chain employs TRBV11-2 and TRBJ1-1; weak D call: TRBD1 (6 bases). The CDR3 extends over 14 amino acids. V lost 3 bases, J lost 0 bases, and 8 bases lay in between. Germline V lookup: CDR1 SGHAT, CDR2 FQNNGV. The CDR3 DNA sequence: TGTGCCAGCAGCTTCACAGGGATGAACACTGAAGCTTTCTTT. This codes for CASSFTGMNTEAFF.

This sequence joins TRBV6-1 and TRBJ1-1, with D hard to call. Germline loops: CDR1 MNHNS, CDR2 SASEGT. This CDR3 region has 13 residues. V lost 2 bases, J lost 0 bases, and 4 bases lay in between. The CDR3 loop is CASSEYVNTEAFF. The CDR3, as DNA: TGTGCCAGCAGTGAATACGTGAACACTGAAGCTTTCTTT.

This clone was observed once. V is TRBV7-9 and J is TRBJ2-3, with 8 nucleotides matching TRBD2. CDR1 is SEHNR and CDR2 is FQNEAQ in the germline V gene (reference sequence). V lost 5 bases and J lost 2; bases outside the gene matches: 6. The CDR3 runs to 15 residues. CDR3 nucleotide sequence: TGTGCCAGCAGCGGTAGCGGGATCCACACAGATACGCAGTATTTT. It encodes CASSGSGIHTDTQYF.

This rearrangement joins TRBV25-1 to TRBJ2-5; 7 nucleotides agree with TRBD1. Germline CDR1 reads MGHDK; CDR2 reads SYGVNS. V was pared by 4 bases and J by 1 base, with 3 bases of the junction left unmatched. CDR3 length: 14 amino acids. CDR3 DNA sequence: TGTGCCAGCAGTGCGACAGGGACCCAAGAGACCCAGTACTTC. This translates into CASSATGTQETQYF.

The chain is built from TRBV27 and TRBJ2-2; 8 bases align to TRBD1. V lost 6 bases and J lost 6; bases outside the gene matches: 9. This CDR3 spans 15 amino acids. CDR1 is MNHEY and CDR2 is SMNVEV in the germline V gene (reference sequence). The CDR3 loop reads CASSSSTGVAGELFF. The CDR3 DNA reads as TGTGCCAGCAGCTCCTCGACAGGGGTCGCCGGGGAGCTGTTTTTT.

This chain uses TRBV11-2 with TRBJ2-7; 9 nucleotides align to TRBD1. J was trimmed by 4 bases and V by 5 bases; bases with no gene match: 6. CDR1 and CDR2 (germline): SGHAT, FQNNGV. This CDR3 region has 14 residues. The DNA for the CDR3 is TGTGCCAGCAGCCTAGCGACAGGGGGGTACGAGCAGTACTTC. Protein: CASSLATGGYEQYF. The full variable domain, completed using reference TRBV11-2 and TRBJ2-7, is EAGVAQSPRYKIIEKRQSVAFWCNPISGHATLYWYQQILGQGPKLLIQFQNNGVVDDSQLPKDRFSAERLKGVDSTLKIQPAKLEDSAVYLCASSLATGGYEQYFGPGTRLTVT.

This clone was observed a handful of times. V usage is TRBV7-2 and J usage is TRBJ1-5; D is unresolved. The germline CDR1 and CDR2 sequences are SGHTA and FQGNSA. V was pared by 1 base and J by 1 base, with 5 bases between. The CDR3 is 14 amino acids. The CDR3 loop reads CASSLELSNQPQHF. The DNA for the CDR3 is TGTGCCAGCAGCTTAGAGTTGAGCAATCAGCCCCAGCATTTT.

The genes are TRBV9 and TRBJ1-1, with 10 bases identical to TRBD1. With V trimmed by 4 bases and J by 4 bases, 7 bases remained unmatched. The CDR3 extends over 15 amino acids. Germline V gene lookup returns CDR1 SGDLS and CDR2 YYNGEE. The CDR3 bases are TGTGCCAGCAGCCCCCCGGGACAGGGGACCACTGAAGCTTTCTTT. Its protein is CASSPPGQGTTEAFF. Supplemented by reference TRBV9 and TRBJ1-1, the full variable domain reads DSGVTQTPKHLITATGQRVTLRCSPRSGDLSVYWYQQSLDQGLQFLIQYYNGEERAKGNILERFSAQQFPDLHSELNLSSLELGDSALYFCASSPPGQGTTEAFFGQGTRLTVV.